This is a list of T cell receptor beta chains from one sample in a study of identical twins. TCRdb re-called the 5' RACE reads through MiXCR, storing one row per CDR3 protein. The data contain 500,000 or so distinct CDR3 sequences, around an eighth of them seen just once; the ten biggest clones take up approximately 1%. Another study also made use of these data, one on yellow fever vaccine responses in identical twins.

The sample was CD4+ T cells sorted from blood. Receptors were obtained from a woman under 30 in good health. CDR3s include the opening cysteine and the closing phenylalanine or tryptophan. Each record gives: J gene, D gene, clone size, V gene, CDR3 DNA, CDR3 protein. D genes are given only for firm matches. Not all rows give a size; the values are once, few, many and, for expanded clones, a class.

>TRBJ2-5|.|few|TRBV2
TGTGCCAGCAGTGAATTTAGGGCCGGGGAGACCCAGTACTTC
CASSEFRAGETQYF
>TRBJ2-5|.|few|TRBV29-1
TGCAGCGCTGGACAGCTCCAAGAGACCCAGTACTTC
CSAGQLQETQYF
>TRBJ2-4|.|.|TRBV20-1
TGCAGTGCTGGCGGGACGGGTACAGGGACGGACATTCAGTACTTC
CSAGGTGTGTDIQYF
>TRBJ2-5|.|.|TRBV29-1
TGCAGCGCCTACAGGGACCAAGAGACCCAGTACTTC
CSAYRDQETQYF
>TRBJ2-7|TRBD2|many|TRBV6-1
TGTGCCGTTTCGACTAGCCGATCCTCCTACGAGCAGTACTTC
CAVSTSRSSYEQYF
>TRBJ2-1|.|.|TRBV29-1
TGCAGCGTTGAAGAAGGGCAGAAGGCCTACAATGAGCAGTTCTTC
CSVEEGQKAYNEQFF
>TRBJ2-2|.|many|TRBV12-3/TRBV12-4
TGTGCCAGCAGTCCATTCCCCGGGGTTACCGGGGAGCTGTTTTTT
CASSPFPGVTGELFF
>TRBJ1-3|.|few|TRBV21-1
TGTGCCAGCAGCATTGCGGGGGACTCTGGAAACACCATATATTTT
CASSIAGDSGNTIYF
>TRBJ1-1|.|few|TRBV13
TGTGCCAGCAGCTTAGGGGGGATCGACACTGAAGCTTTCTTT
CASSLGGIDTEAFF
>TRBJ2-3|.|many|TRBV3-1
TGTGCCAGCAGCCATTATGCAGATACGCAGTATTTT
CASSHYADTQYF
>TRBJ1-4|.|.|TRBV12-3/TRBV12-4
TGTGCCAGCACCCCTGTTGAAAAACTGTTTTTT
CASTPVEKLFF
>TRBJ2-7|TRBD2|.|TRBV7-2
TGTGCCAGCAGAGACGCGGGGGGTCCCTACGAGCAGTACTTC
CASRDAGGPYEQYF